This T cell receptor beta chain originates from a study of monozygotic twins with inflammatory bowel disease. TCRdb reanalyzed the 5' RACE reads and collapses them to one entry per CDR3 protein, without DNA. The sample totals some 150,000 distinct CDR3 sequences. Germline CDR1 is ENHRY and CDR2 is SYGVKD. This CDR3 region has 19 residues. To note about this clonotype: Its antigen is undetermined.

Regarding the study as a whole: Patient-to-patient differences in immunosuppressive treatment may have added variability to the repertoires.

The chain carries TRBV10-3 and TRBJ2-3; TCRdb's D call of TRBD2 is untestable without DNA. The TCR sequence derives from a human donor with ulcerative colitis or Crohn's disease, or a healthy co-twin of an affected twin (not recorded which). Sequencing was done on a sample of blood. CDR3: CAITNSRLAGGKGTDTQYF.